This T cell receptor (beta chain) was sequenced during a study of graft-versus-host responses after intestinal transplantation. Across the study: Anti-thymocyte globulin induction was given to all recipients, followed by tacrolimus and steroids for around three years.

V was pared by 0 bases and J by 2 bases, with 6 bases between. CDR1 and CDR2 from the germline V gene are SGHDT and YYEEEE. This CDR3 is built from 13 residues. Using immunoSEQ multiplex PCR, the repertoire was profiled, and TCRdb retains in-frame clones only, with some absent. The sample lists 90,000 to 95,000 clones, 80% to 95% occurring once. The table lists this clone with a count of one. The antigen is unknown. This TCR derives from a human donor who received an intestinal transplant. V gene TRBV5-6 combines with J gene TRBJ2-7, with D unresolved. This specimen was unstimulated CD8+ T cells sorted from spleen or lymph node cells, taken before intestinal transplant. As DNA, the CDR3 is TGTGCCAGCAGCTTGGACTTTCCCTACGAGCAGTACTTC. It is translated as CASSLDFPYEQYF.